The 28 T cell receptor beta chains below all came from one sample that was sequenced in a study of shared clonotypes between healthy human individuals. Measured with immunoSEQ multiplex PCR; TCRdb has only the in-frame clones, and not every one. The sample records over a million clones, around 74% being singletons. The sequencing sample was made of memory CD4+ T cells sorted from blood. Subset: CD45RA-negative fraction. The receptors derive from a man in his late teens or twenties in good health.

The chain employs TRBV27 and TRBJ1-3, with D unresolved. Germline V gene sequence: CDR1 MNHEY, CDR2 SMNVEV (reference sequence). V dropped 2 bases and J dropped 4 bases, with 18 bases sitting between them. The CDR3 contains 17 residues. CDR3: CASSLTPDGFGGNTIYF. CDR3 coding DNA: TGTGCCAGCAGTTTAACCCCGGACGGGTTTGGAGGAAACACCATATATTTT.

The CDR3 spells CASSLGRSGYTF. CDR3 DNA: TGTGCCAGCAGCTTAGGCCGAAGTGGCTACACCTTC. This chain uses TRBV7-4 with TRBJ1-2; D remains ambiguous. Per the germline V gene, CDR1 is SGHVT and CDR2 is SQSDAQ. This CDR3 region has 12 residues. The ends were cut back, 1 base at V and 7 bases at J, with 7 bases in the middle.

The J gene is TRBJ1-2, the V gene TRBV7-2; no reliable D call. The CDR3 length is 15 residues. Per germline, CDR1 SGHTA and CDR2 FQGNSA. Trimming cost V 1 base and J 3 bases, with 12 bases left between them. The CDR3 spells CASSLVTGVDYGYTF. CDR3 bases: TGTGCCAGCAGCTTAGTTACCGGGGTAGACTATGGCTACACCTTC.

This clone was counted between two and nine times. The V gene is TRBV6-5, the J gene TRBJ2-2; TRBD2 matches 8 bases. The CDR3 is made up of 15 amino acids. J gave up 7 bases and V 3 bases, and 7 bases lay outside the gene matches. From germline, CDR1 is MNHEY and CDR2 SVGAGI. CDR3 DNA sequence: TGTGCCAGCAGTTATGGTATTACTAGCGGCGGGGAGCTGTTTTTT. Its protein is CASSYGITSGGELFF.

The rearrangement uses TRBV4-1 and TRBJ2-3, with a tentative D call TRBD1 (5 bases). The germline gives CDR1 MGHRA, CDR2 YSYEKL. Trimming shortened V by 3 bases and J by 4 bases, and 32 bases separated the two germline ends. The CDR3 has 21 amino acids. The CDR3 reads CASSHGFSLGFGADLADTQYF. CDR3 in DNA: TGCGCCAGCAGCCATGGCTTTTCGCTGGGGTTTGGGGCAGATTTGGCAGATACGCAGTATTTT.

This chain uses TRBV25-1 with TRBJ2-7; the D call may be TRBD1 or TRBD2 (5 bases each). The V gene's germline CDR1 is MGHDK and CDR2 SYGVNS. V shed 8 bases and J shed 4 bases, with 12 bases lying between them. The length of the CDR3 is 12 residues. The CDR3 spells CASRVWGYEQYF. The CDR3 DNA follows: TGTGCCAGCCGGGTCTGGGGGTACGAGCAGTACTTC.

The chain carries TRBV11-3 and TRBJ2-4; 7 bases map to TRBD1. The V segment lost 2 bases and the J segment 1 base; nucleotides outside the gene matches: 8. Germline assignment: CDR1 SGHNT and CDR2 YENEEA. CDR3 length: 17 residues. The CDR3 here is CASSLIPRGSAKNIQYF. The CDR3 DNA sequence: TGTGCCAGCAGCTTAATCCCCAGGGGGAGCGCCAAAAACATTCAGTACTTC.

The genes are TRBV6-6 and TRBJ1-4; 9 nucleotides match TRBD1. J gave up 4 bases and V 8 bases, and 2 bases lay outside the gene matches. CDR1 and CDR2 from the germline V gene are MNHNY and SVGAGI (reference sequence). The CDR3 loop spans 13 amino acids. The CDR3 region is CASGTGNNEKLFF. The CDR3 coding sequence is TGTGCCAGCGGGACAGGGAATAATGAAAAACTGTTTTTT.

This sequence joins TRBV7-3 and TRBJ2-3; no clear D gene. The V end lost 5 bases, the J end lost 4 bases, and 10 bases lay between the germline ends. Germline-derived CDR1 and CDR2 are SGHTA and FQGTGA. The CDR3 totals 13 residues. The CDR3 DNA is TGTGCCAGCAGCACCCAAGCAGCAGATACGCAGTATTTT. Translating it yields CASSTQAADTQYF. The complete variable domain, with remaining parts taken from reference TRBV7-3 and TRBJ2-3, reads GAGVSQTPSNKVTEKGKYVELRCDPISGHTALYWYRQSLGQGPEFLIYFQGTGAADDSGLPNDRFFAVRPEGSVSTLKIQRTERGDSAVYLCASSTQAADTQYFGPGTRLTVL.

This sequence joins TRBV28 and TRBJ2-7; no clear D gene. V was cut by 7 bases and J by 0 bases, with 7 bases left in between. The CDR3 extends over 12 amino acids. Germline V CDR1 and CDR2: MDHEN, SYDVKM. The CDR3 spells CASNPDSYEQYF. The CDR3 bases are TGTGCCAGCAACCCAGACTCCTACGAGCAGTACTTC. The full variable domain, its missing parts supplied by reference TRBV28 and TRBJ2-7, is DVKVTQSSRYLVKRTGEKVFLECVQDMDHENMFWYRQDPGLGLRLIYFSYDVKMKEKGDIPEGYSVSREKKERFSLILESASTNQTSMYLCASNPDSYEQYFGPGTRLTVT.

At least ten counts were recorded for this clone. This rearrangement joins TRBV2 to TRBJ1-6; no firm D call. CDR1 and CDR2 from the germline V gene are SNHLY and FYNNEI. Trimming stripped 6 bases from V and 4 bases from J, with 13 bases between. The CDR3 loop spans 15 amino acids. CDR3 nucleotides: TGTGCCAGCAGAGTGGGCGATGGTTATAATTCACCCCTCCACTTT. This codes for CASRVGDGYNSPLHF.

CDR3: CASSLGGTGRETQYF. CDR3 DNA: TGCGCCAGCAGCCTGGGAGGGACGGGACGAGAGACCCAGTACTTC. The rearrangement links TRBV4-1 to TRBJ2-5; 7 bases are shared with TRBD2. With V trimmed by 4 bases and J by 4 bases, 9 bases remained unmatched. This CDR3 is built from 15 residues. Germline loops: CDR1 MGHRA, CDR2 YSYEKL.

The V call is TRBV4-1, the J call TRBJ1-2; D uncertain. The CDR3 covers 14 residues. Germline V gene sequence: CDR1 MGHRA, CDR2 YSYEKL. V lost 1 base and J 0 bases, leaving 6 bases between the germline ends. The chain's CDR3 is CASSQGAANYGYTF. The CDR3 DNA is TGCGCCAGCAGCCAAGGGGCTGCTAACTATGGCTACACCTTC.

The gene calls are TRBV27 and TRBJ2-3; TRBD1 might be the D (6 bases). V was pared by 4 bases and J by 1 base, with 12 bases between. This CDR3 spans 15 amino acids. The germline CDR1 and CDR2 sequences are MNHEY and SMNVEV (reference sequence). In DNA form, the CDR3 reads TGTGCCAGCAGTTCCAGGGGTCAGGGCACAGATACGCAGTATTTT. This codes for CASSSRGQGTDTQYF.

A note on this clone: This could be a read error, since a much larger clone is one nucleotide away. The same CDR3 is also encoded by other DNA sequences in this sample. The chain employs TRBV28 and TRBJ2-7, with TRBD2 matching over 9 bases. With V trimmed by 2 bases and J by 2 bases, 1 base remained unmatched. Germline lookup yields CDR1 MDHEN and CDR2 SYDVKM. This CDR3 comprises 14 residues. CDR3 region: CASSLAGGPYEQYF. The CDR3 DNA is TGTGCCAGCAGTTTAGCGGGGGGGCCCTACGAGCAGTACTTC.

The chain carries TRBV12-2 and TRBJ1-6. TRBV12-2 is an annotated pseudogene. The CDR3 loop spans 17 amino acids. The CDR3 DNA is TGTGCAAGTCGCTCCTGGGGGGGACAAGGGGTGAATTCACCCCTCCACTTT. Translating it yields CASRSWGGQGVNSPLHF.

The chain carries TRBV19 and TRBJ2-1; D possibly corresponds to TRBD1 (6 bases). Germline CDR1 reads LNHDA; CDR2 reads SQIVND (reference sequence). Trimming took off 5 bases at V and 10 bases at J, with 12 bases between the two ends. The CDR3 covers 12 residues. The CDR3 sequence: CASSEQGNEQFF. CDR3 nucleotides: TGTGCCAGTAGTGAACAGGGAAACGAGCAGTTCTTC.

This clone was detected a few times. The V gene is TRBV6-6, the J gene TRBJ1-5, with a possible D match to TRBD1 (6 bases). This CDR3 region has 12 residues. The V end lost 7 bases, the J end lost 7 bases, and 11 bases lay between the germline ends. CDR1 is MNHNY and CDR2 is SVGAGI in the germline V gene (reference sequence). CDR3 sequence reads: CASNLQGQPQHF. The CDR3 DNA sequence: TGTGCCAGCAACTTACAGGGCCAGCCCCAGCATTTT.

This chain joins TRBV10-2 and TRBJ2-1, with 7 bases fitting TRBD1. CDR3 length: 14 residues. Unmatched junction bases numbered 7, after V lost 4 bases and J lost 7 bases. CDR1 and CDR2 from the germline V gene are WSHSY and SAAADI. The CDR3, as DNA: TGCGCCAGCAGTGTCGGAGTACAGGGGAATGAGCAGTTCTTC. Amino acids: CASSVGVQGNEQFF.

Concerning this clone itself: Other DNA sequences in the sample encode the same CDR3. The gene calls are TRBV5-1 and TRBJ1-1; D is possibly TRBD1 (5 bases). Trimming removed 3 bases from V and 1 base from J, with 10 bases in between. The CDR3 runs to 14 residues. Per the germline V gene, CDR1 is SGHRS and CDR2 is YFSETQ. The CDR3 region has the DNA TGCGCCAGCAGCTCAGGCGGGGGGAACACTGAAGCTTTCTTT. The encoded protein is CASSSGGGNTEAFF.

This clone was seen only a few times. In the same sample, other DNA sequences code for this CDR3. CDR3 amino acids: CASRPPDRGNSPLHF. CDR3 nucleotide sequence: TGTGCCAGCAGACCCCCGGACAGGGGCAATTCACCCCTCCACTTT. The chain is built from TRBV2 and TRBJ1-6; 9 bases line up with TRBD1. V dropped 6 bases and J dropped 7; count of bases not matched to a gene: 7. Germline CDR1 SNHLY, CDR2 FYNNEI. This CDR3 has 15 residues. Full variable domain (missing parts from reference TRBV2 and TRBJ1-6): EPEVTQTPSHQVTQMGQEVILRCVPISNHLYFYWYRQILGQKVEFLVSFYNNEISEKSEIFDDQFSVERPDGSNFTLKIRSTKLEDSAMYFCASRPPDRGNSPLHFGNGTRLTVT.

A single count supports this clone. The chain joins TRBV18 to TRBJ2-2, with D possibly being TRBD1 (6 bases). CDR1 and CDR2 from the germline V gene are KGHSH and LQKENI. This CDR3 is built from 18 residues. The germline V and J ends were trimmed by 3 bases and 1 base, with 18 bases remaining between them. The CDR3 DNA follows: TGTGCCAGCTCACCTTCGGACAGATCAAATAGGAACACCGGGGAGCTGTTTTTT. Translated: CASSPSDRSNRNTGELFF.

The V and J genes are TRBV28 and TRBJ1-2, with 8 bases aligning to TRBD1. Per the germline V gene, CDR1 is MDHEN and CDR2 is SYDVKM. V was clipped by 5 bases and J by 7 bases; unmatched bases: 12. CDR3 length equals 15 residues. The CDR3 is CASSAQRTGLLGYTF. The CDR3 DNA is TGTGCCAGCAGTGCCCAACGGACAGGGTTGCTTGGCTACACCTTC.

The chain couples TRBV10-1 to TRBJ2-3; D possibly corresponds to TRBD2 (6 bases). Trimming left V 4 bases short and J 2 bases short, with 22 bases between. In germline, CDR1 is WNHNN, CDR2 SYGVQD (reference sequence). This CDR3 is 18 amino acids long. The CDR3 is CASSGGLWGTASTDTQYF. In DNA form, the CDR3 reads TGCGCCAGCAGTGGAGGTTTATGGGGGACTGCCTCCACAGATACGCAGTATTTT.

This chain joins TRBV7-8 and TRBJ1-3; no definite D call. The CDR3 spans 14 residues. CDR1 and CDR2 (germline): SGHVS, FQNEAQ. V shed 1 base and J shed 0 bases, with 4 bases lying between them. CDR3 sequence (DNA): TGTGCCAGCAGCTTAGGGCCCTCTGGAAACACCATATATTTT. It codes for CASSLGPSGNTIYF.

The chain uses TRBV5-4 and TRBJ2-7; 8 bases fit TRBD1. The germline V gene has CDR1 SGHNT and CDR2 YYREEE (reference sequence). The ends lost 0 bases at V and 10 bases at J; junction bases unmatched: 3. The length of the CDR3 is 12 residues. This chain's CDR3 is CASSLGQGPQYF. The CDR3 nucleotides read TGTGCCAGCAGCTTGGGACAGGGGCCCCAGTACTTC.

The chain links TRBV5-1 to TRBJ2-7; 11 positions agree with TRBD1. Per germline, CDR1 SGHRS and CDR2 YFSETQ. The CDR3 consists of 15 residues. Losses at the gene ends were 3 bases for V and 2 bases for J; bases not matched to a gene: 4. CDR3 protein: CASSYGQGATYEQYF. The CDR3 DNA is TGCGCCAGCAGCTACGGACAGGGGGCTACCTACGAGCAGTACTTC.

This chain uses TRBV21-1 with TRBJ2-7; the table's D gene call, TRBD1, was not cross checked with the DNA. TRBV21-1 is assigned pseudogene status. The CDR3 is 15 residues long. CDR3 sequence reads: CASILRGGRGYEQYF. As DNA, the CDR3 is TGTGCCAGCATTTTGCGAGGGGGCAGGGGCTACGAGCAGTACTTC.